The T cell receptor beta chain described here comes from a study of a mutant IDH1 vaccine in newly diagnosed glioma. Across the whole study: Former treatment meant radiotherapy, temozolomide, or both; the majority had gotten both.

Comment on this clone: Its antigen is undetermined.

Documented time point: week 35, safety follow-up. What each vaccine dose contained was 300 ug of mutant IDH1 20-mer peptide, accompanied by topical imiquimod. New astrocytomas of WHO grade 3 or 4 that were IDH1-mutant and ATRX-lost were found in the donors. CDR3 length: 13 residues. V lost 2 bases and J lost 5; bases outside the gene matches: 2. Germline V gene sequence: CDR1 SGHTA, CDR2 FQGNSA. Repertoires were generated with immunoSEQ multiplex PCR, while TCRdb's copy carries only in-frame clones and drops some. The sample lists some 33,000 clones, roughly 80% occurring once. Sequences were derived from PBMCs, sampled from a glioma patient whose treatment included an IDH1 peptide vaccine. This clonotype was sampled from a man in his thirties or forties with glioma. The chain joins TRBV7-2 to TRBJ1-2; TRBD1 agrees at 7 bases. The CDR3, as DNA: TGTGCCAGCAGCTTACGGGACAGATATGGCTACACCTTC. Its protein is CASSLRDRYGYTF.